Many counts were recorded for the clone carrying this T cell receptor beta chain. The entry originates in a study of blood T cell repertoires in COVID-19. Study background: Whether acute or convalescent, the COVID-19 samples came from the United States, Italy and Spain. Sample material is recorded as cDNA or gDNA derived from T cells, B-cell-depleted T cells, or PBMCs.

In the study's own analysis: Reference gene primer amplification gave estimated nucleated cell counts. Produced via immunoSEQ multiplex PCR; TCRdb's table is partial and in-frame only. Clonal size and the V and J genes are those of that table, whereas D and trimming came from the DNA. The top ten hold around 25% of the sample, which has about 68,000 clones, about 80% seen once. Trimming removed 0 bases at V and 3 bases at J, with 9 bases between. The CDR3 consists of 13 residues. Germline CDR1 reads GTSNPN; CDR2 reads SVGIG (reference sequence). Sequenced input: peripheral blood. The V gene is TRBV30, the J gene TRBJ2-7; possible D gene TRBD2, 5 bases. This TCR was sampled from a human donor in a cohort sampled during active COVID-19. CDR3 nucleotide sequence: TGTGCCTGGAGTGTACCCGGGGTCTACGAGCAGTACTTC. Residues: CAWSVPGVYEQYF.